Below are 31 T cell receptor beta chains sequenced from a single sample in a study of tumor-infiltrating lymphocytes in primary liver carcinoma. Each 20-30 mg portion of unsorted bulk tissue served as the source for co-extraction of RNA and DNA. A constant-region primer primed TCR beta cDNA synthesis from 500 to 550 ng of total RNA. Each TCR beta library was derived from three nested multiplex PCR rounds that employed slightly modified ARM-PCR. Running approximately 10 cycles apiece, the first two PCR rounds relied on TRBV1-TRBV30 forward primers together with a C-beta reverse primer. TCRdb re-analysed the multiplex PCR reads in MiXCR, keeping a single row per CDR3 protein. The repertoire includes tens of thousands of distinct CDR3 sequences, roughly four fifths of them detected once, and about 16% sits in the top ten. The sample taken for sequencing was liver tumor tissue from sampling region 4. Subset denoted: tumor region T4, right-lateral pole. These receptors were taken from a man aged 35-49 years with primary liver carcinoma and hepatitis B virus infection.

This clonotype was seen repeatedly, ten times or more. The chain has TRBV11-2 and TRBJ2-3; D gene uncertain. CDR3 length: 14 amino acids. Trimming removed 1 base from V and 0 bases from J, with 5 bases in between. Germline V CDR1 and CDR2: SGHAT, FQNNGV. In DNA, the CDR3 is TGTGCCAGCAGCTTAGCTTATAGCACAGATACGCAGTATTTT. Protein product: CASSLAYSTDTQYF.

On this clonotype itself: An end of the junction does not agree with germline; a read error may underlie this. The chain recombines TRBV6-4 with TRBJ2-2; unclear D gene. The CDR3 runs 13 residues. The germline gives CDR1 MRHNA, CDR2 SNTAGT. CDR3 DNA: TGTACCAGCAGTGGCAAGGAGTCCGGGGAGCTGTTTTTT. The encoded protein is CTSSGKESGELFF.

Details on this clonotype: Since the CDR3 does not end with the conserved phenylalanine or tryptophan, this likely comes from a read error. The limits of the CDR3 on the DNA are not certain, so only TCRdb's listed CDR3 is given. V is TRBV4-3 and J is TRBJ2-1. From its first to its last residue, the CDR3 has 14 amino acids. Germline V gene data show CDR1 as LGHNA and CDR2 as YSLEER. The CDR3 here is CASSQGTNFDGLFL.

Remarks on this clonotype: A junction boundary mismatches the germline segment, possibly from a read error. This chain connects TRBV6-2 or TRBV6-3 to TRBJ1-5, with D possibly TRBD1 on 5 matching bases. The length of the CDR3 is 14 residues. Germline V gene data show CDR1 as MNHEY and CDR2 as SVGEGT. The CDR3, as DNA: TGTGCAAGCAGTTCGCAGGGAAGCAATCATCCCCAGCATTTT. It encodes CASSSQGSNHPQHF.

As regards this clonotype: The CDR3 does not end in the conserved phenylalanine or tryptophan, so this is likely a read error. It is unclear where the CDR3 begins or ends on the DNA, so no DNA is shown, and the CDR3 is as TCRdb lists it. The V call is TRBV4-3, the J call TRBJ1-2; TRBD1 was called by the table and not checked on the DNA. The CDR3 sequence runs 16 residues, both termini included. Germline V gene sequence: CDR1 LGHNA, CDR2 YSLEER. This CDR3 is CASSQAGAGRNYGDTI.

The chain employs TRBV5-4 and TRBJ2-5, with 8 positions matching TRBD1. The CDR3 spans 16 residues. With V trimmed by 4 bases and J by 14 bases, 22 bases remained unmatched. The germline V gene has CDR1 SGHNT and CDR2 YYREEE (reference sequence). In DNA form, the CDR3 reads TGTGCCAGCAGCGGAACCACAGGGGGGAGGATGGACATCCAATACTTC. This codes for CASSGTTGGRMDIQYF.

Notes on this clonotype: One junction end does not reproduce the germline sequence, and a read error may be involved. This sequence joins TRBV29-1 and TRBJ2-7; either TRBD1 or TRBD2 may fit D (5 bases each). CDR3 length equals 16 residues. Germline CDR1 and CDR2: SQVTM and ANQGSEA. CDR3 amino acids: CNAMTSGTGTPYDQYF. CDR3 bases: TGCAACGCTATGACATCTGGGACCGGTACTCCCTACGATCAGTACTTC.

A word on this clonotype: A junction end diverges from the germline sequence, so it may reflect a read error. The V gene is TRBV4-2, the J gene TRBJ2-3, with a possible D match to TRBD1 (6 bases). Germline CDR1 reads LGHNA; CDR2 reads YNFKEQ. CDR3 length: 15 residues. For the CDR3, the DNA is TGTGCCAGCAACCTAACCCGGACAGCGACAGATACGCTGTATTTT. This translates into CASNLTRTATDTLYF.

This rearrangement joins TRBV12-3 or TRBV12-4 to TRBJ2-3; D may be TRBD2 (5 bases). V was shortened by 4 bases and J by 1 base, with 18 bases between the two germline ends. The CDR3 totals 17 residues. CDR3 bases: TGTGCCAGCAGTTCGACTACCGCGGGTTCAGGCACAGATACGCAGTATTTT. Translated: CASSSTTAGSGTDTQYF.

Note on this clonotype: Its ends do not fully match the called genes, so a read error is possible. The gene calls are TRBV24-1 and TRBJ2-1; unclear D gene. The CDR3 is made up of 12 amino acids. The V gene's germline CDR1 is KGHDR and CDR2 SFDVKD. The CDR3 coding sequence is TGTGCCGCCAGTGAACTTCAAGGCGAGCTGTTCTTC. It codes for CAASELQGELFF.

As concerns this clonotype: An end of the junction differs from the germline gene, which may be a read error. The genes are TRBV7-9 and TRBJ2-7, with D unclear. This CDR3 has 12 residues. Germline V gene sequence: CDR1 SEHNR, CDR2 FQNEAQ (reference sequence). The CDR3 sequence is CVSSLPGKELYF. CDR3 coding DNA: TGTGTCAGCAGCTTGCCCGGTAAGGAGCTGTACTTC.

In regard to this clonotype: The germline gene is not matched at one end of the junction; a read error may be the cause. V usage is TRBV12-3 or TRBV12-4 and J usage is TRBJ2-1; a weak D match, TRBD2 (6 bases). The CDR3 consists of 15 residues. The CDR3 reads CASRFAGTSYNELFF. The CDR3 DNA is TGTGCCAGCAGATTCGCGGGAACCTCATACAATGAGCTGTTCTTC.

Notes on this clonotype: The junction departs from the called germline gene at one end, perhaps through a read error. The chain recombines TRBV6-5 with TRBJ2-2, with TRBD2 as a possible D gene (5 bases). CDR3 length equals 15 residues. Germline V gives CDR1 MNHEY, CDR2 SVGAGI. The CDR3, as DNA: TGTGCTAGCAGTTACCGGACTTGCTGGGTCGGGGAGCTGTTTTTT. Its translation: CASSYRTCWVGELFF.

A note on this clonotype: At one end, the junction sequence differs from germline, possibly due to a read error. The genes are TRBV6-1 and TRBJ1-2, with a weak D call TRBD1 (5 bases). The CDR3 runs 15 residues. Per the germline V gene, CDR1 is MNHNS and CDR2 is SASEGT. The CDR3 sequence: CASIVSETESDGYTF. The CDR3 coding sequence is TGCGCCAGTATAGTTTCCGAGACAGAGTCTGACGGCTACACCTTC.

About this clonotype itself: Given the absence of the conserved phenylalanine or tryptophan at the CDR3 end, a read error is likely. This chain joins TRBV10-1 and TRBJ2-5, with a possible D match to TRBD2 (6 bases). This CDR3 is built from 16 residues. Trimming pared 0 bases from V and 3 bases from J, leaving 14 bases between. Looked up from germline, CDR1 is WNHNN and CDR2 is SYGVQD (reference sequence). The DNA for the CDR3 is TGCGCCAGCAGTGAGTCGACGGGGACTGGGAAAGAGACCCAGTACCTC. Protein product: CASSESTGTGKETQYL.

Points on this clonotype: A junction end diverges from the germline sequence, so it may reflect a read error. This chain links TRBV11-2 with TRBJ1-1; unclear D gene. CDR3 size: 17 residues. Germline V gene sequence: CDR1 SGHAT, CDR2 FQNNGV. In nucleotides, the CDR3 is TGTGCAAGCAGCACAAGGTTGGGCCGACGGAGGCACACTGAAGCTTTCTTT. Protein: CASSTRLGRRRHTEAFF.

This chain links TRBV28 with TRBJ1-5; possible D gene TRBD1, 6 bases. Germline V gene sequence: CDR1 MDHEN, CDR2 SYDVKM. V lost 7 bases, J lost 4 bases, and 14 bases lay in between. The CDR3 spans 14 residues. In DNA, the CDR3 is TGTGCCAGCACCCCAGGGGACCGTAATCAGCCCCAGCATTTT. Translating gives CASTPGDRNQPQHF.

In regard to this clonotype: One end of the junction fails to match germline, which may point to a read error. The V call is TRBV30, the J call TRBJ1-4; D ambiguous. CDR1 and CDR2 (germline): GTSNPN, SVGIG (reference sequence). The CDR3 contains 14 residues. In nucleotides, the CDR3 is TGTGCCCGGAGTTTACAGATAACTAATGAGAAACTGTTTTTT. Amino acids: CARSLQITNEKLFF.

As to this clonotype: The final CDR3 position lacks the conserved phenylalanine or tryptophan, pointing to a likely read error. V is TRBV7-9 and J is TRBJ2-7, with D perhaps matching TRBD1 or TRBD2 (5 bases each). This CDR3 region has 14 residues. Looked up from germline, CDR1 is SEHNR and CDR2 is FQNEAQ (reference sequence). CDR3 region: CASSFGGSSYEQYL. The CDR3 bases are TGTGCCAGCAGCTTTGGGGGTAGCTCCTATGAGCAGTACCTC.

This clonotype came up many times. This rearrangement joins TRBV28 to TRBJ2-5, with D tentatively TRBD2 (5 bases). Trimming took 4 bases from V and 1 from J, leaving 19 bases between them. Germline values: CDR1 MDHEN, CDR2 SYDVKM. The CDR3 is 17 residues long. CDR3 nucleotides: TGTGCCAGCAGTTCAACTTTCGGCGGGCCATTCCAAGAGACCCAGTACTTC. This codes for CASSSTFGGPFQETQYF.

Worth noting for this clonotype: This could be a read error, since a much larger clone is one nucleotide away. The genes are TRBV20-1 and TRBJ1-5, with 7 bases matching TRBD1. The CDR3 has 12 amino acids. V dropped 4 bases and J dropped 7; count of bases not matched to a gene: 4. CDR1 is DFQATT and CDR2 is SNEGSKA in the germline V gene (reference sequence). The DNA for the CDR3 is TGCAGTGCTACAGTAGGGGGCCAGCCCCAGCATTTT. This sequence encodes CSATVGGQPQHF.

The V and J genes are TRBV6-5 and TRBJ1-6; D call uncertain. The V gene's germline CDR1 is MNHEY and CDR2 SVGAGI. The V and J ends lost 6 bases and 16 bases respectively, with 19 bases between them. CDR3 length equals 13 residues. Here the CDR3 reads CASRSMGNSPLHF. CDR3 DNA: TGTGCCAGCAGAAGCATGGGCAATTCGCCTCTCCACTTT.

This chain uses TRBV4-2 with TRBJ2-7; 11 nucleotides match TRBD2. The CDR3 runs to 15 residues. The V gene end was trimmed by 10 bases and the J gene end by 8 bases; junction bases not matched to a gene: 16. Germline CDR1 reads LGHNA; CDR2 reads YNFKEQ. The chain's CDR3 is CANSQDSGRDNKQYF. The DNA for the CDR3 is TGTGCCAATAGCCAAGATAGCGGGAGGGACAACAAGCAGTACTTC.

Sample share makes this clonotype medium-sized (0.01 to 0.1%). The chain couples TRBV29-1 to TRBJ2-3; D remains unclear. Trimming stripped 1 base from V and 1 base from J, with 9 bases between. CDR1 and CDR2 from the germline V gene are SQVTM and ANQGSEA. The CDR3 is made up of 14 amino acids. In nucleotides, the CDR3 is TGCAGCGTTGAAGCCGGAATGGGCACAGATACGCAGTATTTT. Translating it yields CSVEAGMGTDTQYF.

A word on this clonotype: One end of the junction varies from germline; a read error may be responsible. The rearrangement uses TRBV29-1 and TRBJ1-1, with a tentative D call TRBD1 (5 bases). There are 15 residues in the CDR3. CDR1 and CDR2 from the germline V gene are SQVTM and ANQGSEA. For the CDR3, the DNA is TGCAGCGGTGTCTCAGGGTGGGGCATTAACACTGAAGCTCTCTTT. Residues: CSGVSGWGINTEALF.

Only a few counts were recorded for this clonotype. Possible read error: a much larger clone is one base away. V is TRBV7-8 and J is TRBJ2-7, with 9 bases aligning to TRBD2. Germline V CDR1 and CDR2: SGHVS, FQNEAQ. The CDR3 is 15 amino acids. The CDR3 DNA sequence: TGTGCCAGCAGCGCCAAGACTAGCGGCCCCCACGAGCAGTGCTTC. Translation: CASSAKTSGPHEQCF. The full variable domain, its missing parts supplied by reference TRBV7-8 and TRBJ2-7, is GAGVSQSPRYKVAKRGQDVALRCDPISGHVSLFWYQQALGQGPEFLTYFQNEAQLDKSGLPSDRFFAERPEGSVSTLKIQRTQQEDSAVYLCASSAKTSGPHEQCFGPGTRLTVT.

In the case of this clonotype: Compared with germline, one end of the junction differs, possibly owing to a read error. The V gene is TRBV24-1, the J gene TRBJ2-7; D may be TRBD1 (6 bases). This CDR3 contains 14 residues. CDR1 and CDR2 from the germline V gene are KGHDR and SFDVKD. In nucleotides, the CDR3 is TGTGCTACCAGTGTTTCTGGACAGTGGAACGAGCAGTACTTC. Its translation: CATSVSGQWNEQYF.

This clonotype was found once. Lacking the conserved final phenylalanine or tryptophan, this CDR3 likely reflects a read error. The chain carries TRBV5-1 and TRBJ2-3, with no clear D. The length of the CDR3 is 16 residues. CDR1 SGHRS and CDR2 YFSETQ come from the germline V gene. In DNA form, the CDR3 reads TGCGTCAGAAGCTTGAACGGCCGTGCTAGCACAGATACGCAGTATCTT. Its translation is CVRSLNGRASTDTQYL.

By frequency in the sample, this clonotype is medium-sized. The V call is TRBV29-1, the J call TRBJ1-2; TRBD1 aligns across 8 bases. The CDR3 length is 14 residues. Germline loops: CDR1 SQVTM, CDR2 ANQGSEA. V lost 7 bases to trimming and J lost 2 bases; unmatched junction nucleotides: 9. CDR3 in DNA: TGCAGCGGCTCGATTCAGGGGGCAAACTATGGCTACACCTTC. Encoded protein: CSGSIQGANYGYTF.

This clonotype showed up many times. V is TRBV9 and J is TRBJ2-3; 10 bases map to TRBD1. V dropped 4 bases and J dropped 2; count of bases not matched to a gene: 7. The CDR3 is made up of 16 amino acids. The germline V gene has CDR1 SGDLS and CDR2 YYNGEE. The CDR3 is CASSFRTGGLTDTQYF. As DNA, the CDR3 is TGTGCCAGCAGCTTCCGGACAGGGGGTCTCACAGATACGCAGTATTTT.

Concerning this clonotype itself: At one boundary the junction diverges from the germline segment, which might be a read error. The V call is TRBV11-1, the J call TRBJ1-1; 7 positions agree with TRBD1. Germline V gene data show CDR1 as SGHAT and CDR2 as FQDESV (reference sequence). This CDR3 has 15 residues. DNA of the CDR3: TGTGCCATCAGCTTCGGACAGGCCTTGGGAACTGAAGCTTTCTTT. This sequence encodes CAISFGQALGTEAFF.